A selection of T cell receptor beta chains follows, all from one sample in a study of T cells after yellow fever vaccination. MiXCR, applied by TCRdb to the 5' RACE reads, yields one record per CDR3 protein. Found here are about 360,000 distinct CDR3 sequences, over 5% of them singletons; the top ten hold 15%. This material consisted of PBMCs, taken 5 days after the yellow fever booster vaccination. Source of these receptors: a man under 40 who received the YFV17D yellow fever vaccine. The CDR3 runs from the conserved cysteine through the conserved F or W. The order of the fields is CDR3 protein, CDR3 DNA, D gene, clone size, CDR3 length, J gene, V gene. A D gene is named only where the DNA matches it firmly. The listing skips clone size in some rows; elsewhere it reads once, few, many or a size class.

CASSPADLRGKYQETQYF,TGTGCCAGCAGCCCCGCTGACCTCAGGGGGAAGTACCAAGAGACCCAGTACTTC,TRBD1,few,18,TRBJ2-5,TRBV5-6
CAISERGSSGTYGTYEQYF,TGTGCCATCAGTGAGAGGGGGTCTAGCGGGACTTACGGCACCTACGAGCAGTACTTC,TRBD2,few,19,TRBJ2-7,TRBV10-3
CASSQGATDTQYF,TGTGCCAGCAGCCAAGGGGCCACAGATACGCAGTATTTT,NA,many,13,TRBJ2-3,TRBV6-1
CATSLGFLTSGTTYEQYF,TGCGCCACTAGCTTGGGCTTTTTGACTAGCGGAACGACCTACGAGCAGTACTTC,TRBD2,NA,18,TRBJ2-7,TRBV4-1
CAWSRGRIYEQYF,TGTGCCTGGAGTAGGGGGAGAATCTACGAGCAGTACTTC,NA,few,13,TRBJ2-7,TRBV30
CASAAGGGKNIQYF,TGTGCCAGCGCGGCGGGAGGGGGCAAAAACATTCAGTACTTC,TRBD2,NA,14,TRBJ2-4,TRBV12-3/TRBV12-4
CASSPPPGDTQYF,TGTGCCAGCAGCCCCCCCCCGGGGGATACGCAGTATTTT,NA,many,13,TRBJ2-3,TRBV7-2
CSVVATSGTYEQYF,TGCAGCGTAGTAGCGACTAGTGGTACCTACGAGCAGTACTTC,NA,many,14,TRBJ2-7,TRBV29-1
CSARDGSGRINEQYF,TGCAGTGCTAGAGACGGTAGCGGGAGGATAAACGAGCAGTACTTC,TRBD2,few,15,TRBJ2-7,TRBV20-1
CASSPNRQDPGGTQYF,TGCGCCAGCAGCCCGAATAGGCAGGATCCAGGGGGTACGCAGTATTTT,TRBD1,NA,16,TRBJ2-3,TRBV4-3
CASSRGLAGLLSYEQYF,TGTGCCAGCAGCCGGGGACTAGCGGGTCTACTATCTTACGAGCAGTACTTC,TRBD2,few,17,TRBJ2-7,TRBV11-2
CASSGTSGNSRVTDTQYF,TGTGCCAGCAGCGGGACTAGCGGGAATAGCAGAGTGACAGATACGCAGTATTTT,TRBD2,NA,18,TRBJ2-3,TRBV9
CSASPATSVRETQYF,TGCAGTGCTAGTCCCGCAACTAGCGTACGAGAGACCCAGTACTTC,TRBD2,NA,15,TRBJ2-5,TRBV20-1
CASSYPGSYYEQYF,TGTGCCAGCAGTTACCCAGGTTCTTACTACGAGCAGTACTTC,NA,NA,14,TRBJ2-7,TRBV6-2/TRBV6-3
CASSPSAGGPYEQYF,TGTGCCAGCAGCCCTTCGGCGGGAGGGCCTTACGAGCAGTACTTC,TRBD2,few,15,TRBJ2-7,TRBV3-1
CASSQGRVEQYF,TGTGCCAGCAGCCAAGGACGCGTCGAGCAGTACTTC,NA,few,12,TRBJ2-7,TRBV3-1
CASRHRASTGELFF,TGTGCCAGCAGACACAGGGCGAGCACCGGGGAGCTGTTTTTT,NA,many,14,TRBJ2-2,TRBV12-3/TRBV12-4
CAISNPGGAFSGANVLTF,TGTGCCATCAGTAACCCAGGCGGCGCTTTCTCTGGGGCCAACGTCCTGACTTTC,NA,many,18,TRBJ2-6,TRBV10-3